The rows below give T cell receptor beta chains drawn from one sample of a study of T cells in localized non-small cell lung cancer. Measured with immunoSEQ multiplex PCR; TCRdb has only the in-frame clones, and not every one. The table includes tens of thousands of clones, 70% to 90% detected once. Sequences were derived from PBMCs, sampled before any cancer treatment. The receptors derive from a man aged 40-75 years with stage II lung adenocarcinoma. Each CDR3 is given with its conserved first and last residue. Fields, in order: V gene, clone size, J gene, D gene, CDR3 protein, CDR3 DNA. A D gene is named only where the DNA matches it firmly. Size tells how often a clone was seen (once, few, many) or the class of an expanded clone, and some rows leave it out.

>TRBV4-1|NA|TRBJ2-7|NA
CASSQDPGQSSYEQYF
TGCGCCAGCAGCCAAGATCCCGGACAGAGCTCCTACGAGCAGTACTTC
>TRBV11-2|NA|TRBJ2-3|TRBD2
CASSLVGGGAPDTQYF
TGTGCCAGCAGCTTAGTCGGCGGGGGGGCCCCAGATACGCAGTATTTT
>TRBV7-3|NA|TRBJ2-1|NA
CASSYTTYNEQFF
TGTGCCAGCAGCTATACTACCTACAATGAGCAGTTCTTC
>TRBV5-4|NA|TRBJ1-2|TRBD1
CASSPPPGQGGISGYTF
TGTGCCAGCAGCCCCCCCCCGGGACAGGGGGGGATAAGTGGCTACACCTTC
>TRBV2|NA|TRBJ2-1|NA
CASSRTRSSYNEQFF
TGTGCCAGCAGTAGGACCCGAAGCTCCTACAATGAGCAGTTCTTC
>TRBV29-1|NA|TRBJ1-2|NA
CSVDGGLNYGYTF
TGCAGCGTTGATGGTGGACTGAACTATGGCTACACCTTC
>TRBV5-1|NA|TRBJ2-5|TRBD1
CASSFWTGQETQYF
TGCGCCAGCAGCTTCTGGACAGGCCAAGAGACCCAGTACTTC
>TRBV30|NA|TRBJ1-2|TRBD1
CAWSWMVLEDRGKMNYGYTF
TGTGCCTGGAGTTGGATGGTCCTAGAGGACAGGGGCAAGATGAACTATGGCTACACCTTC
>TRBV13|once|TRBJ2-2|TRBD2
CASSGRAGTSDNAGELFF
TGTGCCAGCAGCGGGAGAGCCGGGACTAGCGATAATGCCGGGGAGCTGTTTTTT
>TRBV7-9|few|TRBJ1-2|NA
CASSSRRGFDGYTF
TGTGCCAGCAGCTCCCGCCGGGGCTTCGATGGCTACACCTTC
>TRBV12-5|NA|TRBJ2-6|TRBD1
CASGLVTGTGLSGANVLTF
TGTGCTAGTGGTTTGGTAACCGGGACAGGTCTCTCTGGGGCCAACGTCCTGACTTTC
>TRBV5-1|once|TRBJ2-3|TRBD1
CASSLGDRGSITDTQYF
TGCGCCAGCAGCTTGGGGGACAGGGGTTCAATCACAGATACGCAGTATTTT
>TRBV5-6|NA|TRBJ1-2|NA
CASSELGRDGYTF
TGTGCCAGCAGCGAACTAGGCAGAGATGGCTACACCTTC
>TRBV28|NA|TRBJ1-5|TRBD1
CASSPGQGSSNQPQHF
TGTGCCAGCAGTCCGGGACAGGGAAGTAGCAATCAGCCCCAGCATTTT
>TRBV19|NA|TRBJ1-3|NA
CASSPGDLSGNTIYF
TGTGCCAGTAGTCCAGGGGACCTCTCTGGAAACACCATATATTTT
>TRBV18|NA|TRBJ1-4|TRBD1
CASSPRTGSEEKLFF
TGTGCCAGCTCTCCGAGGACAGGCTCGGAGGAAAAACTGTTTTTT
>TRBV18|NA|TRBJ1-1|NA
CASSPRLPEWGNTEAFF
TGTGCCAGCTCACCGCGGTTACCAGAATGGGGGAACACTGAAGCTTTCTTT
>TRBV30|once|TRBJ2-6|TRBD1
CAWSVGFGTGGANVLTF
TGTGCCTGGAGTGTAGGGTTCGGGACAGGGGGGGCCAACGTCCTGACTTTC
>TRBV5-6|NA|TRBJ2-4|TRBD1
CASSSGQVNIQYF
TGTGCCAGCAGCTCGGGACAGGTAAACATTCAGTACTTC
>TRBV5-1|NA|TRBJ1-3|NA
CASSLGLGNTIYF
TGCGCCAGCAGCTTGGGACTGGGAAACACCATATATTTT
>TRBV2|NA|TRBJ1-4|NA
CATGMDNEIDQKLFF
TGTGCCACCGGGATGGACAATGAAATCGACCAAAAACTGTTTTTT
>TRBV11-2|NA|TRBJ2-7|NA
CASSQSGGYEQYF
TGTGCCAGCAGCCAATCTGGAGGCTACGAGCAGTACTTC
>TRBV10-2|NA|TRBJ1-1|NA
CASSEMNTEAFF
TGCGCCAGCAGTGAGATGAACACTGAAGCTTTCTTT
>TRBV5-1|NA|TRBJ2-3|NA
CASSLLDGTQYF
TGCGCCAGCAGCTTGTTGGATGGTACGCAGTATTTT
>TRBV7-2|NA|TRBJ2-1|TRBD2
CASSIVAGGHVEQFF
TGTGCCAGCAGCATAGTAGCGGGGGGGCATGTTGAGCAGTTCTTC
>TRBV27|once|TRBJ2-4|NA
CASSSPHRFGAKNIQYF
TGTGCCAGCAGTTCACCGCACAGGTTTGGAGCCAAAAACATTCAGTACTTC
>TRBV6-5|once|TRBJ1-5|NA
CASSTGGNQPQHF
TGTGCCAGCAGTACAGGAGGAAATCAGCCCCAGCATTTT
>TRBV5-1|NA|TRBJ1-1|NA
CASRNEMNTEAFF
TGCGCCAGCAGAAATGAAATGAACACTGAAGCTTTCTTT
>TRBV7-8|NA|TRBJ1-1|NA
CASSSPSPNTEAFF
TGTGCCAGCAGCTCGCCCTCTCCGAACACTGAAGCTTTCTTT
>TRBV19|NA|TRBJ1-5|NA
CATTDPNQPQHF
TGTGCCACCACGGACCCTAATCAGCCCCAGCATTTT
>TRBV5-1|NA|TRBJ1-2|NA
CASSPAEFRNGYTF
TGCGCCAGCAGCCCGGCCGAGTTTAGGAATGGCTACACCTTC
>TRBV2|NA|TRBJ2-7|NA
CASSTGIFYEQYF
TGTGCCAGCAGTACTGGGATATTCTACGAGCAGTACTTC
>TRBV5-4|NA|TRBJ1-1|TRBD1
CASSLTGQGDTEAFF
TGTGCCAGCAGCTTGACCGGACAGGGCGACACTGAAGCTTTCTTT
>TRBV9|NA|TRBJ2-2|NA
CASSVEAVAGELFF
TGTGCCAGCAGCGTAGAAGCGGTGGCCGGGGAGCTGTTTTTT